The 13 T cell receptor beta chains below come from one sample, sequenced in a study of T cell repertoires in cytomegalovirus infection. TCRdb re-called the reads with MiXCR, one entry per CDR3 protein. The sample lists 110,000 or so distinct CDR3 sequences, 30% occurring once. For these TCRs, the target antigens are not known. This material consisted of CD8+ T cells from cultured PBMCs, taken from culture after CMV antigen stimulation. The receptors shown here come from a human donor in good health (CMV status not recorded). Some clones in this sample may be carry-over from other donors' samples.

There are a few counts of this clonotype. The gene calls are TRBV6-2 or TRBV6-3 and TRBJ2-7; no definite D call. There are 11 residues in the CDR3. Germline loops: CDR1 MNHEY, CDR2 SVGEGT. V lost 6 bases and J lost 2, with 5 bases in between. The DNA of the CDR3 is TGTGCCAGCAGCATCGCCTACGAGCAGTACTTC. Its protein is CASSIAYEQYF.

This clonotype was recorded once. The chain recombines TRBV9 with TRBJ2-1, with 9 nucleotides matching TRBD1. The trim removed 9 bases at V and 5 bases at J, leaving 12 bases unmatched. Germline lookup yields CDR1 SGDLS and CDR2 YYNGEE. This CDR3 spans 15 amino acids. For the CDR3, the DNA is TGTGCCATAGAGCCCGGGACAGGGACAGACAATGAGCAGTTCTTC. It specifies CAIEPGTGTDNEQFF.

This chain links TRBV4-1 with TRBJ1-5; a weak D match, TRBD1 (6 bases). The CDR3 is 15 residues long. Germline V CDR1 and CDR2: MGHRA, YSYEKL. V was trimmed by 1 base and J by 7 bases, leaving 14 bases between them. The DNA of the CDR3 is TGCGCCAGCAGCCAAGGAATCGGGGGCAGGCAGCCCCAGCATTTT. Translating it yields CASSQGIGGRQPQHF.

This clonotype was found a few times. The chain combines TRBV12-3 or TRBV12-4 with TRBJ1-2, with D maybe TRBD1 (6 bases). The CDR3 is made up of 16 amino acids. Trimming took off 5 bases at V and 4 bases at J, with 20 bases between the two ends. The CDR3 protein is CASSPSSTGASYGYTF. The CDR3 DNA reads TGTGCCAGCAGTCCTTCATCGACAGGTGCCAGCTATGGCTACACCTTC.

This sequence joins TRBV4-1 and TRBJ2-7; 7 nucleotides match TRBD1. The ends lost 3 bases at V and 3 bases at J; junction bases unmatched: 8. CDR3 size: 15 residues. The germline gives CDR1 MGHRA, CDR2 YSYEKL. The CDR3 sequence is CASSHPGQRHYEQYF. CDR3 DNA: TGCGCCAGCAGCCACCCGGGACAGAGACACTACGAGCAGTACTTC.

The chain carries TRBV29-1 and TRBJ2-7, with D uncertain. The CDR3 covers 10 residues. The ends were cut back, 4 bases at V and 6 bases at J, with 7 bases in the middle. CDR1 SQVTM and CDR2 ANQGSEA come from the germline V gene. CDR3 sequence reads: CSVVTGEQYF. The CDR3 bases are TGCAGCGTTGTCACGGGCGAGCAGTACTTC.

This clonotype was observed a few times. The chain links TRBV12-3 or TRBV12-4 to TRBJ2-2; TRBD1 aligns across 8 bases. The CDR3 consists of 18 residues. Trimming took 7 bases from V and 5 from J; bases not matched to a gene: 18. CDR3 in amino acids: CASNQDDRGAIVTGELFF. The CDR3 region has the DNA TGTGCCAGCAATCAGGACGACAGGGGAGCGATAGTTACCGGGGAGCTGTTTTTT.

V is TRBV28 and J is TRBJ2-7; D unresolved. Germline CDR1 is MDHEN and CDR2 is SYDVKM. Trimming shortened V by 4 bases and J by 7 bases, and 17 bases separated the two germline ends. The CDR3 runs to 14 residues. CDR3 sequence: CASSSDLPLVEQYF. CDR3 DNA: TGTGCCAGCAGTTCCGACCTCCCCCTGGTTGAGCAGTACTTC.

The chain carries TRBV2 and TRBJ1-1, with unresolved D. The CDR3 is made up of 13 amino acids. The germline V and J ends were trimmed by 3 bases and 3 bases, with 8 bases remaining between them. The V gene's germline CDR1 is SNHLY and CDR2 FYNNEI. The CDR3 coding sequence is TGTGCCAGCAGTGAGGGTTCCTACACTGAAGCTTTCTTT. It encodes CASSEGSYTEAFF.

The J gene is TRBJ1-4, the V gene TRBV4-3; 11 nucleotides match TRBD1. Germline V gives CDR1 LGHNA, CDR2 YSLEER. Trimming at V came to 3 bases and at J to 2 bases, leaving 8 bases not matched to a gene. The CDR3 sequence is 18 residues long. The CDR3 DNA follows: TGCGCCAGCAGCCATCGGGACAGGGGGTATTCGACTAATGAAAAACTGTTTTTT. This encodes CASSHRDRGYSTNEKLFF.

CDR3 nucleotides: TGCGCCAGCCTCGCGGGGGATGAGCAGTTCTTC. Its translation: CASLAGDEQFF. The V gene is TRBV5-1, the J gene TRBJ2-1, with 7 bases lining up with TRBD2. This CDR3 comprises 11 residues. From germline, CDR1 is SGHRS and CDR2 YFSETQ. V shed 7 bases and J 8 bases; nucleotides not matched to a gene: 3.

CDR3 sequence: CASSHAAGKYEQYF. CDR3 coding DNA: TGCGCCAGCAGCCACGCCGCGGGGAAGTACGAGCAGTACTTC. The V and J genes are TRBV4-1 and TRBJ2-7; weak D call: TRBD2 (6 bases). Germline V CDR1 and CDR2: MGHRA, YSYEKL. The CDR3 is 14 amino acids. V was pared by 3 bases and J by 4 bases, with 13 bases between.

The rearrangement uses TRBV19 and TRBJ2-7; 7 bases align to TRBD1. This CDR3 region has 14 residues. Germline values: CDR1 LNHDA, CDR2 SQIVND (reference sequence). With 6 bases clipped from V and 1 base from J, the junction kept 6 bases outside the gene matches. CDR3 residues: CASSLTGQSYEQYF. CDR3 bases: TGTGCCAGTAGCTTGACGGGACAGTCCTACGAGCAGTACTTC.